A single sample gave rise to the 12 T cell receptor beta chains below, sequenced in a study of PD-L1 blockade in urothelial cancer. Repertoires were generated with immunoSEQ multiplex PCR, while TCRdb's copy carries only in-frame clones and drops some. The data show about 87,000 clones, 70% to 90% seen once. This sample's time point: pretreatment peripheral blood. This specimen was PBMCs, taken around atezolizumab (anti-PD-L1) treatment. Every receptor here comes from a woman aged 80 or over with urothelial cancer.

The V call is TRBV6-1, the J call TRBJ1-2; D remains ambiguous. CDR1 is MNHNS, CDR2 SASEGT, per germline. The CDR3 is made up of 14 amino acids. The V and J ends lost 1 base and 2 bases respectively, with 8 bases between them. CDR3 bases: TGTGCCAGCAGTGAAGTTAGTCCGAACTATGGCTACACCTTC. As protein: CASSEVSPNYGYTF.

The genes are TRBV12-5 and TRBJ1-1, with D possibly matching TRBD1 (6 bases). This CDR3 region has 13 residues. V was trimmed by 2 bases and J by 7 bases, leaving 11 bases between them. CDR1 LGHNT and CDR2 FRNRAP come from the germline V gene. The DNA of the CDR3 is TGTGCTAGTGGTTTGTCCGACAGGAGTGAAGCTTTCTTT. Protein product: CASGLSDRSEAFF. The full variable domain, completed using reference TRBV12-5 and TRBJ1-1, is DARVTQTPRHKVTEMGQEVTMRCQPILGHNTVFWYRQTMMQGLELLAYFRNRAPLDDSGMPKDRFSAEMPDATLATLKIQPSEPRDSAVYFCASGLSDRSEAFFGQGTRLTVV.

The CDR3 region has the DNA TGTGCCAGCAGCCAAGGGGGGTGGGACAGGTTGGTTCCTAACTATGGCTACACCTTC. This sequence encodes CASSQGGWDRLVPNYGYTF. The J gene is TRBJ1-2, the V gene TRBV14; 8 nucleotides match TRBD1. With V trimmed by 1 base and J by 0 bases, 13 bases remained unmatched. The CDR3 spans 19 residues. Germline V gene lookup returns CDR1 SGHDN and CDR2 FVKESK.

This clone was recorded only once. CDR3 amino acids: CASSSAGGSTDTQYF. The CDR3 bases are TGTGCCAGCAGCTCCGCGGGAGGTAGCACAGATACGCAGTATTTT. This chain connects TRBV7-3 to TRBJ2-3; 8 bases are shared with TRBD2. Trimming cost V 4 bases and J 0 bases; bases outside gene matches: 3. CDR1 is SGHTA, CDR2 FQGTGA, per germline. The CDR3 is 15 amino acids.

The V gene is TRBV15, the J gene TRBJ2-3; 8 nucleotides align to TRBD1. After removal of 2 bases from V and 6 bases from J, the junction contained 1 base not matched to a gene. This CDR3 comprises 13 residues. CDR1 is LNHNV and CDR2 is YYDKDF in the germline V gene (reference sequence). CDR3 in amino acids: CATSRQGADTQYF. CDR3 sequence (DNA): TGTGCCACCAGCAGACAGGGGGCCGATACGCAGTATTTT.

The chain joins TRBV14 to TRBJ2-1, with D unresolved. CDR3 length: 15 residues. CDR1 and CDR2 from the germline V gene are SGHDN and FVKESK. The ends were cut back, 3 bases at V and 0 bases at J, with 9 bases in the middle. DNA of the CDR3: TGTGCCAGCAGCCAGTCCCCCAGCTCCTACAATGAGCAGTTCTTC. It yields the protein CASSQSPSSYNEQFF. Full variable domain (remainder filled in from reference TRBV14 and TRBJ2-1): EAGVTQFPSHSVIEKGQTVTLRCDPISGHDNLYWYRRVMGKEIKFLLHFVKESKQDESGMPNNRFLAERTGGTYSTLKVQPAELEDSGVYFCASSQSPSSYNEQFFGPGTRLTVL.

The chain joins TRBV7-8 to TRBJ1-1; 9 nucleotides agree with TRBD1. There are 14 residues in the CDR3. The trim removed 6 bases at V and 4 bases at J, leaving 6 bases unmatched. Germline V CDR1 and CDR2: SGHVS, FQNEAQ. CDR3 loop: CASSYGQGSTEAFF. Here the CDR3 DNA reads TGTGCCAGCAGTTACGGACAGGGGAGCACTGAAGCTTTCTTT. The whole variable domain, remainder taken from reference TRBV7-8 and TRBJ1-1, is GAGVSQSPRYKVAKRGQDVALRCDPISGHVSLFWYQQALGQGPEFLTYFQNEAQLDKSGLPSDRFFAERPEGSVSTLKIQRTQQEDSAVYLCASSYGQGSTEAFFGQGTRLTVV.

The rearrangement joins TRBV9 to TRBJ2-5; TRBD2 is a possible D gene (5 bases). This CDR3 is built from 15 residues. V was pared by 0 bases and J by 2 bases, with 11 bases between. CDR1 SGDLS and CDR2 YYNGEE come from the germline V gene. CDR3 loop: CASSVAQRRQETQYF. CDR3 nucleotide sequence: TGTGCCAGCAGCGTAGCCCAGCGGAGGCAAGAGACCCAGTACTTC.

This sequence joins TRBV5-5 and TRBJ2-1; TRBD1 is a possible D gene (6 bases). Trimming took off 4 bases at V and 2 bases at J, with 13 bases between the two ends. Germline V gene sequence: CDR1 SGHKS, CDR2 YYEKEE (reference sequence). CDR3 size: 15 residues. In nucleotides, the CDR3 is TGTGCCAGCAGCCCGCAAGGACAGACCTACAATGAGCAGTTCTTC. This gives the protein CASSPQGQTYNEQFF.

The chain is built from TRBV19 and TRBJ2-1; TRBD2 agrees at 7 bases. This CDR3 region has 16 residues. CDR1 is LNHDA, CDR2 SQIVND, per germline (reference sequence). Trimming removed 3 bases from V and 6 bases from J; junction bases left unmatched: 11. Here the CDR3 reads CASSIRGDLRGNEQFF. In DNA, the CDR3 is TGTGCCAGTAGTATCCGGGGGGACTTACGTGGCAATGAGCAGTTCTTC.

This clone was found a few times. V and J are TRBV28 and TRBJ1-1; no firm D call. This CDR3 has 13 amino acids. The V and J ends lost 4 bases and 10 bases respectively, with 16 bases between them. Germline CDR1 MDHEN, CDR2 SYDVKM. DNA for the CDR3: TGTGCCAGCAGTTGGGCGACAAGGTCTGTAGCTTTCTTT. Protein: CASSWATRSVAFF.

The table lists this clone with a count of one. The V gene is TRBV6-1, the J gene TRBJ2-7; 8 bases fit TRBD2. CDR3 length: 14 residues. Germline V CDR1 and CDR2: MNHNS, SASEGT. V shed 7 bases and J 2 bases; nucleotides not matched to a gene: 7. CDR3 nucleotide sequence: TGTGCCAGCAACCAAGCGGGAGTAACCTACGAGCAGTACTTC. Residues: CASNQAGVTYEQYF.